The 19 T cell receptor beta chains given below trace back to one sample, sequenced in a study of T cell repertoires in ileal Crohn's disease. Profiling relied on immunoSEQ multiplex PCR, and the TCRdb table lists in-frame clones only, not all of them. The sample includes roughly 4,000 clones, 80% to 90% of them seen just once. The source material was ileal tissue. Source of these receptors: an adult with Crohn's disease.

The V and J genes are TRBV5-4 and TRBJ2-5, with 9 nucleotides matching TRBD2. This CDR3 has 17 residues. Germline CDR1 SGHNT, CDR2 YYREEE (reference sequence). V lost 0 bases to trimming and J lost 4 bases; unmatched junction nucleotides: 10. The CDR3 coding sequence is TGTGCCAGCAGCTTGGCCCTTCCGGGACTAGCTACAGAGACCCAGTACTTC. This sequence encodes CASSLALPGLATETQYF.

The CDR3, as DNA: TGTGCCAGCAGTGATCGGGCCCTCAGAGGGGATACGCAGTATTTT. Residues: CASSDRALRGDTQYF. V gene TRBV6-1 combines with J gene TRBJ2-3; possibly TRBD2 for D (5 bases). The V gene's germline CDR1 is MNHNS and CDR2 SASEGT. Trimming shortened V by 3 bases and J by 6 bases, and 16 bases separated the two germline ends. The CDR3 consists of 15 residues.

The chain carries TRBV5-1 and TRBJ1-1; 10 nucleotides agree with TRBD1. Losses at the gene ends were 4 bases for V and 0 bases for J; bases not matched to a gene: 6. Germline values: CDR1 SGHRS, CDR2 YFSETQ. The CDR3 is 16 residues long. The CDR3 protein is CASSDGTGAMNTEAFF. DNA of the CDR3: TGCGCCAGCAGCGACGGGACAGGGGCTATGAACACTGAAGCTTTCTTT.

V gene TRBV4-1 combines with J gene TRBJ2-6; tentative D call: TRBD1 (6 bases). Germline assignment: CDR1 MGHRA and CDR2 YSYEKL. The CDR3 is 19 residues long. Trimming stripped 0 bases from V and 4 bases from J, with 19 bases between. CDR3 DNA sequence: TGCGCCAGCAGCCAAGAGGAGGTCAGGGGAGCGAAAGGGGCCAACGTCCTGACTTTC. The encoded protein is CASSQEEVRGAKGANVLTF.

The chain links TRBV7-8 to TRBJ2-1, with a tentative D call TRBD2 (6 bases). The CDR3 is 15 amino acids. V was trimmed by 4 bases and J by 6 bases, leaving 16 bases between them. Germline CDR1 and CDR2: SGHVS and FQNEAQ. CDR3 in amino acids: CASSSFPGAGNEQFF. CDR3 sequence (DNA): TGTGCCAGCAGCTCCTTCCCGGGAGCGGGCAATGAGCAGTTCTTC.

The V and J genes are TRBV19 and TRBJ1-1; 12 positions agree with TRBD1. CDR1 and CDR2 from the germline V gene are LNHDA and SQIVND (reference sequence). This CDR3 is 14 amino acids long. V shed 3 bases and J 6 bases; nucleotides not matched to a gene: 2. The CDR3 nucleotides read TGTGCCAGTAGTATGGGACAGGGGGCATCTGAAGCTTTCTTT. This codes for CASSMGQGASEAFF.

The CDR3, as DNA: TGCAGCGTTGAATCAGGGTCGAACACCGGGGAGCTGTTTTTT. Residues: CSVESGSNTGELFF. The genes are TRBV29-1 and TRBJ2-2, with D tentatively TRBD1 (5 bases). Looked up from germline, CDR1 is SQVTM and CDR2 is ANQGSEA. The CDR3 contains 14 residues. V lost 2 bases and J 0 bases, leaving 7 bases between the germline ends.

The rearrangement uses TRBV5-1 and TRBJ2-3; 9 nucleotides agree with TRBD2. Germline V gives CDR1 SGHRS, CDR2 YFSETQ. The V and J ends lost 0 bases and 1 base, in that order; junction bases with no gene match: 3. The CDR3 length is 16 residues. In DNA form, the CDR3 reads TGCGCCAGCAGCTTGGAAGGCGGGAGGGGCACAGATACGCAGTATTTT. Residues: CASSLEGGRGTDTQYF.

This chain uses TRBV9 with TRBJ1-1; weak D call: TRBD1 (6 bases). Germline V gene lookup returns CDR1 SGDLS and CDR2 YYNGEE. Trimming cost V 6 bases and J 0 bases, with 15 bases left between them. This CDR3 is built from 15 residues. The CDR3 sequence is CASTEGGRMNTEAFF. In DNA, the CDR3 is TGTGCCAGCACCGAGGGGGGGCGGATGAACACTGAAGCTTTCTTT. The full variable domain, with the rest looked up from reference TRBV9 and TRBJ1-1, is DSGVTQTPKHLITATGQRVTLRCSPRSGDLSVYWYQQSLDQGLQFLIQYYNGEERAKGNILERFSAQQFPDLHSELNLSSLELGDSALYFCASTEGGRMNTEAFFGQGTRLTVV.

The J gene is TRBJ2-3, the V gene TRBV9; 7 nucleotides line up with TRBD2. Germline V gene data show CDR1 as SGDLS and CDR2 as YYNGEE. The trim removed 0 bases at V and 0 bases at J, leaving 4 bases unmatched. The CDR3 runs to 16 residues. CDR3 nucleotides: TGTGCCAGCAGCGTAGCACCTAGCGGTAGCACAGATACGCAGTATTTT. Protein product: CASSVAPSGSTDTQYF.

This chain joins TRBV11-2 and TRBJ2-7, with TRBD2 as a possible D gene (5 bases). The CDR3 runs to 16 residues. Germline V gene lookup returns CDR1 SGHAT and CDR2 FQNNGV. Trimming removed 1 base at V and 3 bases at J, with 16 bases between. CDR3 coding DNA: TGTGCCAGCAGCTTAGGCAAACTAGTAGCCCACTACGAGCAGTACTTC. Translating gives CASSLGKLVAHYEQYF.

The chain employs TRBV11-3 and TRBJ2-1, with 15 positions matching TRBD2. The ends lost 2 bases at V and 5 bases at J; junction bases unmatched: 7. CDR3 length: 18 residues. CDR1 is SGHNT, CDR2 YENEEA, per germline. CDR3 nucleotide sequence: TGTGCCAGCAGCTTATCTGGGACTAGCGGGGGGAAGGACAATGAGCAGTTCTTC. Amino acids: CASSLSGTSGGKDNEQFF.

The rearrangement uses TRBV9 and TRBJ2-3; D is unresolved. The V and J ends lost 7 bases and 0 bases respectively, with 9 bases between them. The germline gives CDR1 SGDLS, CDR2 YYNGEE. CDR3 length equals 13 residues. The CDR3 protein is CASRPTSTDTQYF. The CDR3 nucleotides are TGTGCCAGCCGCCCCACTAGCACAGATACGCAGTATTTT. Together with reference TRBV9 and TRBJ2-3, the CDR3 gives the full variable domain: DSGVTQTPKHLITATGQRVTLRCSPRSGDLSVYWYQQSLDQGLQFLIQYYNGEERAKGNILERFSAQQFPDLHSELNLSSLELGDSALYFCASRPTSTDTQYFGPGTRLTVL.

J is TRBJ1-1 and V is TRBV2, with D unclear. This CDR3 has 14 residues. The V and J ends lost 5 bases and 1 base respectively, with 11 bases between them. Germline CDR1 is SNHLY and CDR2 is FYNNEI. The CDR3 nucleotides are TGTGCCAGCAGTCCTATCCGGGGGAACACTGAAGCTTTCTTT. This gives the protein CASSPIRGNTEAFF.

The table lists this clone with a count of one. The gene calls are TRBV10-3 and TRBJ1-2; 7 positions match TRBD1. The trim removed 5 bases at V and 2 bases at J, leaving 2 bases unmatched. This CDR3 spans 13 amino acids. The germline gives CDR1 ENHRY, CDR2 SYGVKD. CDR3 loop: CAISTTGNYGYTF. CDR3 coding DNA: TGTGCCATCAGTACGACAGGGAACTATGGCTACACCTTC.

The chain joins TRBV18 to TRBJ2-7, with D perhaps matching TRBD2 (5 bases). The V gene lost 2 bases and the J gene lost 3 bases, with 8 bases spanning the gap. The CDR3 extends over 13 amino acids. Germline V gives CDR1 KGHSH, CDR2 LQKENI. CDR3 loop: CASSPDYSYEQYV. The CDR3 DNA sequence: TGTGCCAGCTCACCAGACTACAGCTACGAGCAGTACGTC.

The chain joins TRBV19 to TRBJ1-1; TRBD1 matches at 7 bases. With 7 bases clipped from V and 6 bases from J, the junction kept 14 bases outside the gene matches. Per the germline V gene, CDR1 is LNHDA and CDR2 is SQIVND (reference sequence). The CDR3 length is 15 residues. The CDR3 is CASTSSTTGYAEAFF. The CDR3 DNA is TGTGCCAGTACCTCATCCACGACAGGGTACGCTGAAGCTTTCTTT.

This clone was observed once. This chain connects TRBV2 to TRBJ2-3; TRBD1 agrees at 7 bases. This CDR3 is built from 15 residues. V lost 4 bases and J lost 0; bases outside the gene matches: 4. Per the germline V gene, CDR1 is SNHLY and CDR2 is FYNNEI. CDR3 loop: CASSVGTASTDTQYF. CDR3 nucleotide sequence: TGTGCCAGCAGTGTGGGGACAGCAAGCACAGATACGCAGTATTTT.

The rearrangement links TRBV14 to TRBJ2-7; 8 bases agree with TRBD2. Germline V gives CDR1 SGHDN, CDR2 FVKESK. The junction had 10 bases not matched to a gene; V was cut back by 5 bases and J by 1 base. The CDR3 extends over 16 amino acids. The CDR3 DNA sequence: TGTGCCAGCAGCGAAAGGGATTTAGCGGGGTCCTACGAGCAGTACTTC. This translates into CASSERDLAGSYEQYF. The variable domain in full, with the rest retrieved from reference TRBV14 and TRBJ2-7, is EAGVTQFPSHSVIEKGQTVTLRCDPISGHDNLYWYRRVMGKEIKFLLHFVKESKQDESGMPNNRFLAERTGGTYSTLKVQPAELEDSGVYFCASSERDLAGSYEQYFGPGTRLTVT.